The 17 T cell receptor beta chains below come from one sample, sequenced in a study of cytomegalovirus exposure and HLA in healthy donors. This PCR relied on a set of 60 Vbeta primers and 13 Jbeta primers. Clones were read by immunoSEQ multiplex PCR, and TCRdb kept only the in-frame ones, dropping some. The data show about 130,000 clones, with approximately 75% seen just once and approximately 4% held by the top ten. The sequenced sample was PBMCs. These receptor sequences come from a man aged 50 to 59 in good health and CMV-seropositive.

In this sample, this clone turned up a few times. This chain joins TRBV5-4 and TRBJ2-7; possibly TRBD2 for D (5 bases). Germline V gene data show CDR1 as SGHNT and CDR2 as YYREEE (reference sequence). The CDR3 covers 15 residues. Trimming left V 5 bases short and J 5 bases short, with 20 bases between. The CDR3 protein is CASRPDPGSRHEQYF. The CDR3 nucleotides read TGTGCCAGCAGGCCGGACCCGGGGTCCCGCCACGAGCAGTACTTC.

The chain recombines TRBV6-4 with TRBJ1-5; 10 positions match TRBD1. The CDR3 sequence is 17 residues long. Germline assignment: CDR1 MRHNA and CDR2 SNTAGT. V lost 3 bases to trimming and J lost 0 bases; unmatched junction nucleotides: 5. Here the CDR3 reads CASSERDRGYSNQPQHF. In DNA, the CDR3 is TGTGCCAGCAGTGAAAGGGACAGGGGTTATAGCAATCAGCCCCAGCATTTT.

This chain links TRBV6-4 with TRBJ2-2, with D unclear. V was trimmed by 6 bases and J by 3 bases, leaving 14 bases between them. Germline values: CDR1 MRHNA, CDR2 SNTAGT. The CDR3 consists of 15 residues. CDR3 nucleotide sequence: TGTGCCAGCAGCGCAGAACACCGGGACACCGGGGAGCTGTTTTTT. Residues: CASSAEHRDTGELFF.

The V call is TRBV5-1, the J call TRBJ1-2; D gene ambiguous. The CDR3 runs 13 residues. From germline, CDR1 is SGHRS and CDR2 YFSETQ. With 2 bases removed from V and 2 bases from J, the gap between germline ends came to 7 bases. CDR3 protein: CASSFTDNYGYTF. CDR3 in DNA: TGCGCCAGCAGCTTTACAGACAACTATGGCTACACCTTC.

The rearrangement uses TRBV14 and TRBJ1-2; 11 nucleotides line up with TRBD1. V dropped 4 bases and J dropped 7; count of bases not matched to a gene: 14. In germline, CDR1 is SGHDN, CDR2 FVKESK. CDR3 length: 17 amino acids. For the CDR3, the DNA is TGTGCCAGCAGCCCCCCCGGGACAGGGGGACGGAGTGGTGGCTACACCTTC. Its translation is CASSPPGTGGRSGGYTF. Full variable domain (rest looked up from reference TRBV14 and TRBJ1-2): EAGVTQFPSHSVIEKGQTVTLRCDPISGHDNLYWYRRVMGKEIKFLLHFVKESKQDESGMPNNRFLAERTGGTYSTLKVQPAELEDSGVYFCASSPPGTGGRSGGYTFGSGTRLTVV.

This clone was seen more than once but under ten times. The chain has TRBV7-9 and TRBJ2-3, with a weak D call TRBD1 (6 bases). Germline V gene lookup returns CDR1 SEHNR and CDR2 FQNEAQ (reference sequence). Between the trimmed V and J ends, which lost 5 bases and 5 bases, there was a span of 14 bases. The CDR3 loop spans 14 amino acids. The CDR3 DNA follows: TGTGCCAGCAGCCGAGATAGACAGGTAGATACGCAGTATTTT. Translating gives CASSRDRQVDTQYF.

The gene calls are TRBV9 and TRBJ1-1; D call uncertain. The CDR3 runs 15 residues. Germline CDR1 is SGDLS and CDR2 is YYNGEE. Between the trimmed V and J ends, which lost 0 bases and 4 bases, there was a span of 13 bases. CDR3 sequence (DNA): TGTGCCAGCAGCGTAGCGTCCGGGTCGGGCACTGAAGCTTTCTTT. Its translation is CASSVASGSGTEAFF.

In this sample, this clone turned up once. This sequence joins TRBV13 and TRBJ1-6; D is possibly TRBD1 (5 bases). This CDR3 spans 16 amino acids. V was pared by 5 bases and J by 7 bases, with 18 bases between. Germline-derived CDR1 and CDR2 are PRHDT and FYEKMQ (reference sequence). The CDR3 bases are TGTGCCAGCAGCCGCAAGGGGATGGATGGAAATTCACCCCTCCACTTT. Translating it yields CASSRKGMDGNSPLHF.

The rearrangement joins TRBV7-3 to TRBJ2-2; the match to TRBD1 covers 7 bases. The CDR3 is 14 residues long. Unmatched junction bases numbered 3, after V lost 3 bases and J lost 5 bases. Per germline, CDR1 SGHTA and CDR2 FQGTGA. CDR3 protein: CASSFDRATGELFF. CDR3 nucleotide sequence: TGTGCCAGCAGCTTCGACAGGGCTACCGGGGAGCTGTTTTTT.

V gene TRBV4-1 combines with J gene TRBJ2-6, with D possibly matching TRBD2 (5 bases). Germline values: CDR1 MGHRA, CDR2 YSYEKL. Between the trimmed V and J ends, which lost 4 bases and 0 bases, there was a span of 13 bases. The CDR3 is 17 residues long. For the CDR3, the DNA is TGCGCCAGCAGCCGCCCTAGCCCGGGCTCTGGGGCCAACGTCCTGACTTTC. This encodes CASSRPSPGSGANVLTF.

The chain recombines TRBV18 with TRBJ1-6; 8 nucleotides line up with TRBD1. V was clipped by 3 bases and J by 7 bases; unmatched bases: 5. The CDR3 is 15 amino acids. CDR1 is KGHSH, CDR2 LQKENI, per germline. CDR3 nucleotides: TGTGCCAGCTCACCGACAGGGGTAGGAAATTCACCCCTCCACTTT. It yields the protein CASSPTGVGNSPLHF.

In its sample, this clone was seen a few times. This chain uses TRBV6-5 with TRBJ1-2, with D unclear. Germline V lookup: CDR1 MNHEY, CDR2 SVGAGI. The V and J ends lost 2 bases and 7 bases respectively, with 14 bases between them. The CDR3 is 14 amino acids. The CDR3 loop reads CASSYLGSRAGYTF. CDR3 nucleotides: TGTGCCAGCAGTTACCTGGGCTCCCGTGCTGGCTACACCTTC.

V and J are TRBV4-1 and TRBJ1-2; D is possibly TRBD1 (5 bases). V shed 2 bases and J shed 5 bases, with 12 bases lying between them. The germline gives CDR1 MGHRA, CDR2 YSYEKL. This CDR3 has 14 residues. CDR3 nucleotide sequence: TGCGCCAGCAGCCAAATCACAGGACTATATGGCTACACCTTC. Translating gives CASSQITGLYGYTF.

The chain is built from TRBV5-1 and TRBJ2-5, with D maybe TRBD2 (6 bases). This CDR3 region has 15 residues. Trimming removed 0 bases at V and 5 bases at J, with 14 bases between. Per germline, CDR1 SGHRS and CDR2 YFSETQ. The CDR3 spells CASSLGKGGLETQYF. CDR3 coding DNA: TGCGCCAGCAGCTTGGGAAAGGGAGGATTGGAGACCCAGTACTTC.

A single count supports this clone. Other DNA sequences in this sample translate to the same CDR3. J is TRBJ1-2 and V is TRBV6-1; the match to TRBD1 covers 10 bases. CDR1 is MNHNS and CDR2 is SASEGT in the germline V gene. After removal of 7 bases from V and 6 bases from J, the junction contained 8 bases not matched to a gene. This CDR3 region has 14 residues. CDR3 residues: CASTRGGTGDGYTF. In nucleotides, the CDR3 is TGTGCCAGCACTCGGGGGGGGACAGGGGATGGCTACACCTTC.

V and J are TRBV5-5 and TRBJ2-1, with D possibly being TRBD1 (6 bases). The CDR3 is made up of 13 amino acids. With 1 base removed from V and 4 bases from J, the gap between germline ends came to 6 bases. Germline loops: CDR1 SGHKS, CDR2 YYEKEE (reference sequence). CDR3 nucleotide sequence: TGTGCCAGCAGCTTGAGGGGGTACAATGAGCAGTTCTTC. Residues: CASSLRGYNEQFF.

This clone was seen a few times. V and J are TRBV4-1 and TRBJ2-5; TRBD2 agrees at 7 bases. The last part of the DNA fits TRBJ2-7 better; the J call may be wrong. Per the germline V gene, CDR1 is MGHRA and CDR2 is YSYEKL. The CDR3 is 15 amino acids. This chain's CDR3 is CASSQGEGLAYEQYF. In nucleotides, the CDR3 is TGCGCCAGCAGCCAAGGGGAAGGACTAGCCTACGAGCAGTACTTC.